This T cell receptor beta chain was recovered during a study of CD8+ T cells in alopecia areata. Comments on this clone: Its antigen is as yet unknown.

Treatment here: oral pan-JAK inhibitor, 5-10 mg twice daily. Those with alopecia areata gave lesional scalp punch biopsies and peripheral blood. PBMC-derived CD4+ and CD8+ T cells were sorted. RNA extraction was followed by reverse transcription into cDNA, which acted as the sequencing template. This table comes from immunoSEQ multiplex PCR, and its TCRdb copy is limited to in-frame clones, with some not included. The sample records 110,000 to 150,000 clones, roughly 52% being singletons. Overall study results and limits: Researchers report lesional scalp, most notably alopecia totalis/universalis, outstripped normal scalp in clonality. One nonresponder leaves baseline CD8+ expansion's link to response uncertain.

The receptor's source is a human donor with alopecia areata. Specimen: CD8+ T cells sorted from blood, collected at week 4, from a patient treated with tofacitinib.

This chain's CDR3 is CASSPPGGLEEQYF. CDR3 DNA: TGTGCCAGCAGCCCCCCGGGGGGACTAGAAGAGCAGTACTTC. The chain employs TRBV7-9 and TRBJ2-7; the match to TRBD2 covers 8 bases. V shed 5 bases and J 7 bases; nucleotides not matched to a gene: 10. This CDR3 comprises 14 residues. The germline V gene encodes CDR1 SEHNR and CDR2 FQNEAQ (reference sequence).